This T cell receptor beta chain emerged from a study of T cell repertoires in cytomegalovirus infection. The overall study: Both a matching HLA type and CMV infection were indicated by public TCR beta signatures. Study-wide results and caveats: Within the response measured ex vivo, HLA-C-restricted CMV-specific TCR beta clonotypes were dominant. Summed frequency of public TCR beta families distinguished CMV carriers with the relevant HLA.

TCRdb passed the reads through MiXCR, listing each CDR3 protein once. The sample gives about 130,000 distinct CDR3 sequences, approximately 9.2% of which show up once; around a tenth is in the top ten. The CDR3 is 14 amino acids. Trimming left V 0 bases short and J 13 bases short, with 18 bases between. Germline CDR1 MGHRA, CDR2 YSYEKL. There are many counts of this clonotype. Its antigen is not identified. Sequenced sample: PBMCs. The TCR was taken from a human donor in good health (CMV status not recorded). Some clones in this sample may be carry-over from other donors' samples. V usage is TRBV4-1 and J usage is TRBJ1-1, with no clear D. This CDR3 is CASSQEGTPFTGFF. CDR3 sequence (DNA): TGCGCCAGCAGCCAAGAAGGCACTCCATTCACGGGTTTCTTT.